This is a list of T cell receptor beta chains from one sample in a study of T cell clonotyping in hematopoietic cell transplantation. The table came from immunoSEQ multiplex PCR; TCRdb's copy has only in-frame clones and leaves some out. This table holds more than 40,000 clones, roughly 96% found once. Material: peripheral blood mononuclear cells. The receptors were gathered from a man aged 30-40 years in good health. Some clones in this sample may be carry-over from other donors' samples. The CDR3 runs from the conserved cysteine through the conserved F or W. Each record gives: D gene, J gene, V gene, clone size, CDR3 protein. A D gene is named only where the DNA matches it firmly. Clone size is not always given. Where it is, it says once, few, many or a class for expanded clones.

-,TRBJ2-6,TRBV4-3,-,CASSQDAGSGANVLTF
-,TRBJ2-1,TRBV25-1,-,CASSAVEQFF
TRBD1,TRBJ1-1,TRBV7-6,-,CASSLDNFWTGGEGTEAFF
TRBD2,TRBJ2-1,TRBV4-1,-,CASSQWSGGGYNEQFF
-,TRBJ2-7,TRBV7-6,-,CASSLVRGDEQYF
TRBD1,TRBJ1-2,TRBV5-1,once,CASSLVQGTNYGYTF
-,TRBJ2-6,TRBV14,-,CASSHLGANVLTF
TRBD2,TRBJ2-1,TRBV29-1,-,CSVEGRVSSGIADEQFF
TRBD2,TRBJ2-7,TRBV6-5,-,CASRSSGLSYEQYF
-,TRBJ1-1,TRBV2,-,CASSLIWGNTEAFF
-,TRBJ2-4,TRBV4-3,-,CASSQDWTALAKNIQYF
TRBD2,TRBJ2-5,TRBV2,-,CASSEGLAGLETQYF
-,TRBJ1-2,TRBV4-2,-,CASSQDRGAGGYGYTF
-,TRBJ2-5,TRBV30,-,CAWMGRNQETQYF
-,TRBJ1-5,TRBV27,-,CASSPSVGHSNQPQHF
TRBD2,TRBJ2-6,TRBV19,few,CASSGKLAGVYGANVLTF
-,TRBJ2-5,TRBV7-2,-,CASSYRVGQETQYF
TRBD1,TRBJ1-4,TRBV5-8,-,CASSLVTGTGYEKLFF
-,TRBJ1-2,TRBV9,-,CASSGVSNREEYGYTF
TRBD1,TRBJ1-1,TRBV19,-,CASSIQGATEAFF
-,TRBJ1-1,TRBV19,-,CASSSTANTEAFF
TRBD1,TRBJ2-7,TRBV5-1,once,CASSLQPTGTDEQYF
TRBD1,TRBJ1-4,TRBV30,-,CALNPGTGIEKLFF
TRBD1,TRBJ1-6,TRBV9,once,CASSETGVGNSPLHF
-,TRBJ2-7,TRBV25-1,-,CASRFGDEQYF
-,TRBJ1-5,TRBV28,-,CASRDEEPQHF
TRBD1,TRBJ2-7,TRBV6-1,once,CASRGRDRGSYEQYF
-,TRBJ2-3,TRBV6-5,-,CASSYRVGEFPDTQYF
-,TRBJ2-7,TRBV11-3,once,CASSSLSSSYEQYF
-,TRBJ1-2,TRBV30,-,CAWSSVGNGYTF
-,TRBJ2-5,TRBV29-1,-,CSVGQSQETQYF
-,TRBJ1-5,TRBV6-1,-,CASSAFQPQHF
-,TRBJ1-5,TRBV30,-,CAWSDLQHTNQPQHF
-,TRBJ1-2,TRBV13,once,CASSLGRANYGYTF
-,TRBJ1-5,TRBV4-2,-,CASSQVGRSNQPQHF
-,TRBJ2-7,TRBV11-2,-,CASSPDPVEQYF
-,TRBJ1-4,TRBV6-5,-,CASSYYSTGGGLFF
TRBD2,TRBJ2-1,TRBV9,-,CASSPLHGLAGSDEQFF
-,TRBJ1-6,TRBV5-6,-,CASSPHNNSPLHF
-,TRBJ2-3,TRBV25-1,-,CASSWAEGETDTQYF
-,TRBJ2-7,TRBV19,-,CASSPLSRFFTYEQYF
-,TRBJ2-3,TRBV7-6,-,CASSSVSYTQYF
-,TRBJ1-4,TRBV28,-,CASSPGREKLFF
-,TRBJ1-5,TRBV7-9,-,CASSRSGASNQPQHF
-,TRBJ1-2,TRBV7-9,-,CASSLPANKSYTF
TRBD1,TRBJ2-5,TRBV19,-,CASSIVQGGQETQYF
-,TRBJ1-2,TRBV4-2,-,CASSQDAGTGGYTF
-,TRBJ1-1,TRBV6-1,-,CASSEVVGRGVPEAFF
-,TRBJ1-4,TRBV6-1,-,CASSDRQAQYGKLFF
TRBD2,TRBJ2-7,TRBV7-2,once,CASSLLGGRIDYEQYF
TRBD1,TRBJ2-7,TRBV27,-,CASSPRTGGAYEQYF
TRBD1,TRBJ2-7,TRBV9,-,CASSPFGGQASYEQYF
TRBD2,TRBJ2-3,TRBV11-1,-,CASSPRSGSSTDTQYF